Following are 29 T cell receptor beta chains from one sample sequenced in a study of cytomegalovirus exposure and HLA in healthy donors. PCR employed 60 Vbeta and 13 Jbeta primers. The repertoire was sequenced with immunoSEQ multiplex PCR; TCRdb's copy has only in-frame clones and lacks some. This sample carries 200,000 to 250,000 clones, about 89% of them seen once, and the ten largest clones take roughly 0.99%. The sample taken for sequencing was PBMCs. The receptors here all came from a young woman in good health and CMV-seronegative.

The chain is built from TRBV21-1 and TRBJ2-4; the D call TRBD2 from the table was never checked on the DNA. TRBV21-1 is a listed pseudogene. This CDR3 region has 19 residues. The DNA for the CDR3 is TGTGCCAGCAGCAATTGTCGAGGGATAGGGAGAAAAACCAAAAACAGTCAGTACTTC. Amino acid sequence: CASSNCRGIGRKTKNSQYF.

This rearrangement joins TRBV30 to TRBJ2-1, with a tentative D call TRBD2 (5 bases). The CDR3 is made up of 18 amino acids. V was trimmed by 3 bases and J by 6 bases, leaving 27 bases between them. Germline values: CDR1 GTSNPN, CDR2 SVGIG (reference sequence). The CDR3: CAWREFKSGSLWPNEQFF. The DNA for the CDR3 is TGTGCCTGGAGAGAGTTCAAGAGCGGCTCTCTGTGGCCCAATGAGCAGTTCTTC.

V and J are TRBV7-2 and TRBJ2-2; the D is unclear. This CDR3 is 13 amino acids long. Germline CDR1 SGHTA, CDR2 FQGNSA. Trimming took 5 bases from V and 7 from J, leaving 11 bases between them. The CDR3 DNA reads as TGTGCCAGCAGCCCAGTCCATCGCGGGGAGCTGTTTTTT. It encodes CASSPVHRGELFF. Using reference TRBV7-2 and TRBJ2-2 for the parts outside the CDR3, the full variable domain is GAGVSQSPSNKVTEKGKDVELRCDPISGHTALYWYRQSLGQGLEFLIYFQGNSAPDKSGLPSDRFSAERTGGSVSTLTIQRTQQEDSAVYLCASSPVHRGELFFGEGSRLTVL.

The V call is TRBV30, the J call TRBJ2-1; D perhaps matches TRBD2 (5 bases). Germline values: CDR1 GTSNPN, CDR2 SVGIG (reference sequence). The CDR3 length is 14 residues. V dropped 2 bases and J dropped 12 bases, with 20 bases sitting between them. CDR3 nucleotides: TGTGCCTGGAGTACCCGGGGAGCCCAAAAGTGGCAGTTCTTC. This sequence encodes CAWSTRGAQKWQFF.

Here the CDR3 reads CASSFLMARPGANVLTF. CDR3 DNA sequence: TGTGCCAGCAGCTTCTTAATGGCCAGGCCGGGGGCCAACGTCCTGACTTTC. The chain has TRBV7-2 and TRBJ2-6; D unresolved. Trimming cost V 3 bases and J 4 bases, with 16 bases left between them. Germline-derived CDR1 and CDR2 are SGHTA and FQGNSA. The CDR3 runs 17 residues.

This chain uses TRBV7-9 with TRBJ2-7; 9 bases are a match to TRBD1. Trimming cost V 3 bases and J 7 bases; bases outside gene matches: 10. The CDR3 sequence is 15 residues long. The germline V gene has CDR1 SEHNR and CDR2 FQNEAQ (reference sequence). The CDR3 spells CASSFGQGIVSEQYF. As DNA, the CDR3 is TGTGCCAGCAGCTTCGGACAGGGGATCGTTTCTGAGCAGTACTTC.

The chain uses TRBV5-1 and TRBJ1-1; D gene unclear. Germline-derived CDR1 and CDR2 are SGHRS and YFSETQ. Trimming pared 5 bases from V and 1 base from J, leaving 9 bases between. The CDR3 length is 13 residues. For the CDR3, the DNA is TGCGCCAGCAGGTGGGGAGGGAACACTGAAGCTTTCTTT. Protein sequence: CASRWGGNTEAFF.

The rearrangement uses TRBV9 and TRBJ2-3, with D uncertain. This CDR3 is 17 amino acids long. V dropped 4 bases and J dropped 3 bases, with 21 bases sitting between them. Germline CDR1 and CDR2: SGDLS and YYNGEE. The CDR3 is CASSYPFSKSSTDTQYF. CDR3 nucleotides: TGTGCCAGCAGCTATCCCTTCTCCAAATCTAGTACAGATACGCAGTATTTT.

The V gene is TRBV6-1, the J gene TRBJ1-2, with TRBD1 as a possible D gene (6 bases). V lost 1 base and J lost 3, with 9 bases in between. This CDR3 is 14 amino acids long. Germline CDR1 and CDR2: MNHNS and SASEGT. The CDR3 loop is CASSEVGAHYGYTF. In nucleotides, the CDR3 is TGTGCCAGCAGTGAAGTGGGGGCGCACTATGGCTACACCTTC.

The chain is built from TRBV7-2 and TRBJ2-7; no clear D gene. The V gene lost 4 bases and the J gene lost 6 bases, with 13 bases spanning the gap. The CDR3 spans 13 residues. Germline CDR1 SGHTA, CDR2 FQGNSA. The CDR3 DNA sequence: TGTGCCAGCAGCTCCCAGTGGCCTTCCGAGCAGTACTTC. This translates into CASSSQWPSEQYF.

The DNA for the CDR3 is TGTGCCAGCAGCTTGGCGGCCAGGTCCAACTATGGCTACACCTTC. It yields the protein CASSLAARSNYGYTF. The chain recombines TRBV5-6 with TRBJ1-2; D uncertain. Germline V gives CDR1 SGHDT, CDR2 YYEEEE. CDR3 length: 15 residues. V gave up 0 bases and J gave up 2 bases, with 11 bases separating them. Looking up the rest from reference TRBV5-6 and TRBJ1-2 gives the full variable domain: DAGVTQSPTHLIKTRGQQVTLRCSPKSGHDTVSWYQQALGQGPQFIFQYYEEEERQRGNFPDRFSGHQFPNYSSELNVNALLLGDSALYLCASSLAARSNYGYTFGSGTRLTVV.

As DNA, the CDR3 is TGTGCCAGCAGTGGGGACAGCCATAATGAAAAACTGTTTTTT. As protein: CASSGDSHNEKLFF. V usage is TRBV2 and J usage is TRBJ1-4; 7 positions agree with TRBD1. CDR1 is SNHLY and CDR2 is FYNNEI in the germline V gene. V gave up 4 bases and J gave up 4 bases; unmatched junction bases: 3. CDR3 length: 14 amino acids.

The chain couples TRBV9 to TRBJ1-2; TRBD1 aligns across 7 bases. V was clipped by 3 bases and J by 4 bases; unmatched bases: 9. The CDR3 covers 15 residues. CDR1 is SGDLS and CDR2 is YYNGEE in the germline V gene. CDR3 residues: CASSAGQEQIYGYTF. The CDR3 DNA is TGTGCCAGCAGCGCCGGACAGGAGCAGATCTATGGCTACACCTTC.

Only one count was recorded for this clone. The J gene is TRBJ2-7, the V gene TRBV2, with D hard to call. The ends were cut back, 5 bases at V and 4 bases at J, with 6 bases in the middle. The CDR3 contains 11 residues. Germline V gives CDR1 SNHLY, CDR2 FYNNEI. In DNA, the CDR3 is TGTGCCAGCAGTCTTCAGTACGAGCAGTACTTC. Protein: CASSLQYEQYF.

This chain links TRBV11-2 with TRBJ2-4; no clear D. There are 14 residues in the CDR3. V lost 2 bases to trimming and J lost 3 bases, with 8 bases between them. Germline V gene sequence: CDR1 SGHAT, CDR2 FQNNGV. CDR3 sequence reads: CASSLLHNKNIQYF. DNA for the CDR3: TGTGCCAGCAGCTTATTGCACAACAAAAACATTCAGTACTTC.

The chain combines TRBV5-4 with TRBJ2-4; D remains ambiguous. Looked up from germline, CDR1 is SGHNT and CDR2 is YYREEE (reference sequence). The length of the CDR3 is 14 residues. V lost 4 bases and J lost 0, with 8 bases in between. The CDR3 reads CASSARLAKNIQYF. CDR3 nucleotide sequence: TGTGCCAGCAGCGCCAGACTAGCCAAAAACATTCAGTACTTC.

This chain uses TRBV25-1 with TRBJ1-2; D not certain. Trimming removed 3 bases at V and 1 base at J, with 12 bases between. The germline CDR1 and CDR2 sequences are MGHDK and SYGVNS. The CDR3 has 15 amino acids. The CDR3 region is CASSDVAGFNYGYTF. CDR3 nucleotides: TGTGCCAGCAGTGATGTTGCGGGATTTAACTATGGCTACACCTTC.

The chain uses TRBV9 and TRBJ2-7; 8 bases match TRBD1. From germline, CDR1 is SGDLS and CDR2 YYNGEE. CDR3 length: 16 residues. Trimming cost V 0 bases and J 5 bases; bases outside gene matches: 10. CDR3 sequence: CASSVDPRQGSHEQYF. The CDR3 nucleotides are TGTGCCAGCAGCGTAGACCCGAGACAGGGGTCCCACGAGCAGTACTTC.

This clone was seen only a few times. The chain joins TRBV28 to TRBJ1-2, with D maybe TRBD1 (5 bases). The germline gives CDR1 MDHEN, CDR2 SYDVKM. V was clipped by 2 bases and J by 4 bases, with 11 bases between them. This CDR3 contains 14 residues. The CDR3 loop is CASSLTGALYGYTF. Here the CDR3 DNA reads TGTGCCAGCAGTTTAACAGGCGCCCTCTATGGCTACACCTTC.

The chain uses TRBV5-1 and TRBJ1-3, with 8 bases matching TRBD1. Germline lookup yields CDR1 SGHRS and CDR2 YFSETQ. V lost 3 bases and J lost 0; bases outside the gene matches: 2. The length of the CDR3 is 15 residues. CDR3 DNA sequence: TGCGCCAGCAGCTGGGACAGGCGCTCTGGAAACACCATATATTTT. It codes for CASSWDRRSGNTIYF.

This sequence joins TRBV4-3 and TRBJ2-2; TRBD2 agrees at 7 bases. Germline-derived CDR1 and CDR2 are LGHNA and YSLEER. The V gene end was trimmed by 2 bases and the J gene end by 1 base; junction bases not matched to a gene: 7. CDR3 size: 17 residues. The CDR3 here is CASSQLTGRGNTGELFF. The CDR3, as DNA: TGCGCCAGCAGCCAACTTACTGGGAGGGGGAACACCGGGGAGCTGTTTTTT.

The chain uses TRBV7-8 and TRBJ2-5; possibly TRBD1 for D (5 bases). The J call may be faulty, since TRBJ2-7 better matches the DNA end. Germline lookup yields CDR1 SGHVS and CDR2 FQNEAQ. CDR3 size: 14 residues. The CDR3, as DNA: TGTGCCAGCAGCTTTACAAGGGGTTCCTACGAGCAGTACTTC. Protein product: CASSFTRGSYEQYF.

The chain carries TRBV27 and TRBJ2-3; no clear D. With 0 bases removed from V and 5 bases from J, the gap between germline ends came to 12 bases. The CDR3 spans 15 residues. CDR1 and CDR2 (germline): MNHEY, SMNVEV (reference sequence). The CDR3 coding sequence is TGTGCCAGCAGTTTATCGTCCCAGGCCCGAGATACGCAGTATTTT. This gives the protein CASSLSSQARDTQYF.

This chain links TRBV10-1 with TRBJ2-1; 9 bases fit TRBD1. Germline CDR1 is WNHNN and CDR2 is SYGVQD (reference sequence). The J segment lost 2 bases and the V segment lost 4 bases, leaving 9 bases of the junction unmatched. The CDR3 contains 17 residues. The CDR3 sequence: CASSGAGTGLPYNEQFF. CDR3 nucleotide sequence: TGCGCCAGCAGTGGGGCAGGGACAGGGCTTCCCTACAATGAGCAGTTCTTC.

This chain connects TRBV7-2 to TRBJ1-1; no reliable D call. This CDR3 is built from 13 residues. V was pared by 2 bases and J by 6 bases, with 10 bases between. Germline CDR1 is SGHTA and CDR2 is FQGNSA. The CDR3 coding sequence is TGTGCCAGCAGCTTAACGACACTGGCTGAAGCTTTCTTT. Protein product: CASSLTTLAEAFF.

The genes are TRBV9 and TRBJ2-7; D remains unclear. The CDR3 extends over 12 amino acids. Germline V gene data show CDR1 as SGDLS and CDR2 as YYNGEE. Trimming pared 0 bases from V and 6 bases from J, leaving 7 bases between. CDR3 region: CASSVGFREQYF. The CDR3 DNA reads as TGTGCCAGCAGCGTAGGTTTTCGCGAGCAGTACTTC.

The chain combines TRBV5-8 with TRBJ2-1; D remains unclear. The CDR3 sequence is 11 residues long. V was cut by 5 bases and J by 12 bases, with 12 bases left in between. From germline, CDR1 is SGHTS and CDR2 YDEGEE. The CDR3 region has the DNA TGTGCCAGCAGTCTCCGGAGTAGGCAGTTCTTC. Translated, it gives CASSLRSRQFF.

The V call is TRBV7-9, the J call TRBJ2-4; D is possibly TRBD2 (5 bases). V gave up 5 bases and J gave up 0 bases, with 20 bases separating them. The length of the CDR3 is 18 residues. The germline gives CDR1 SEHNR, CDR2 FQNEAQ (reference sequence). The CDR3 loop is CASSPGNPPGSAKNIQYF. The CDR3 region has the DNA TGTGCCAGCAGCCCCGGGAATCCCCCTGGGTCAGCCAAAAACATTCAGTACTTC.

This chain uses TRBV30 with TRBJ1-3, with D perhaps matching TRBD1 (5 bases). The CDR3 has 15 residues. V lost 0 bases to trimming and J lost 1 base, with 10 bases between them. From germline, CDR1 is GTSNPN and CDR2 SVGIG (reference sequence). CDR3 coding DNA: TGTGCCTGGAGTGTCGGAGGGGAATCTGGAAACACCATATATTTT. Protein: CAWSVGGESGNTIYF.